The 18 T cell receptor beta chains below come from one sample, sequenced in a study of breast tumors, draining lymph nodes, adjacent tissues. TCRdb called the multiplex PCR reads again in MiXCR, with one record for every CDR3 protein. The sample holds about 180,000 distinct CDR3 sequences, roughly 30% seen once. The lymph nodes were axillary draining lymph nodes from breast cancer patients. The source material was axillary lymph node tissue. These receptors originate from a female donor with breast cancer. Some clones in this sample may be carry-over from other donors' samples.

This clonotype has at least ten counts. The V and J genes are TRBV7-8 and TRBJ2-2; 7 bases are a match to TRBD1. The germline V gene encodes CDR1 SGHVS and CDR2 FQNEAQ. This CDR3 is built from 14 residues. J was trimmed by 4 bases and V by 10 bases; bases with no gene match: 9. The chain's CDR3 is CATRQGPATGELFF. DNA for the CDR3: TGTGCCACCAGACAGGGTCCGGCCACCGGGGAGCTGTTTTTT.

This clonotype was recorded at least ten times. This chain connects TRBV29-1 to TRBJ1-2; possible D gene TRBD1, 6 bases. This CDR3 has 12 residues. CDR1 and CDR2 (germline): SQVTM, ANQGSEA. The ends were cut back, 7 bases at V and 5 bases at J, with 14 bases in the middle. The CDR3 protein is CSAEDSTYGYTF. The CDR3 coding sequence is TGCAGCGCTGAGGACAGTACGTATGGCTACACCTTC.

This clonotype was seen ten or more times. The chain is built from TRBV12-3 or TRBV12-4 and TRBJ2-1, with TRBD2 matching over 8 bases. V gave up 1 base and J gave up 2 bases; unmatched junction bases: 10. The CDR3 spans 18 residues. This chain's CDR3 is CASSLVLAALGPYNEQFF. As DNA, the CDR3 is TGTGCCAGCAGTTTAGTACTAGCGGCTTTAGGCCCCTACAATGAGCAGTTCTTC.

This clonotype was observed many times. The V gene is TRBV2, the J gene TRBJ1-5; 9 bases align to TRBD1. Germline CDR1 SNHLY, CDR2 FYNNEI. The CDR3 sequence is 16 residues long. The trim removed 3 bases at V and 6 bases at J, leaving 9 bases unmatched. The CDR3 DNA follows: TGTGCCAGCAGTGACCCCCGGACAGGGGATACTCAGCCCCAGCATTTT. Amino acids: CASSDPRTGDTQPQHF.

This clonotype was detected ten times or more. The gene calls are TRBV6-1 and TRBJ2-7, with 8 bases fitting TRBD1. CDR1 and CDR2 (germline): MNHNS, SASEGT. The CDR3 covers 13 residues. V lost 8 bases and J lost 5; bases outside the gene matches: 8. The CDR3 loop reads CASGWTGWDEQYF. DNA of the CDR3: TGTGCCAGCGGCTGGACAGGGTGGGACGAGCAGTACTTC.

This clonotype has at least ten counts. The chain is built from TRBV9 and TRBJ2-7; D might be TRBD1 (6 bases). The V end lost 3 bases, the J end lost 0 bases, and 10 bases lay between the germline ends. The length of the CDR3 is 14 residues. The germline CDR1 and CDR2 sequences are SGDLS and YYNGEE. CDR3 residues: CASSGTDSSYEQYF. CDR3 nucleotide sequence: TGTGCCAGCAGCGGGACAGACAGCTCCTACGAGCAGTACTTC.

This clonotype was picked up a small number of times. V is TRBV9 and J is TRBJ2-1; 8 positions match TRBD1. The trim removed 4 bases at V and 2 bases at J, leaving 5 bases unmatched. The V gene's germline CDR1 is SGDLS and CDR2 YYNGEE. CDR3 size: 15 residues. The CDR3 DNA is TGTGCCAGCAGCCCCCGGACAGGGACCTACAATGAGCAGTTCTTC. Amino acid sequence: CASSPRTGTYNEQFF.

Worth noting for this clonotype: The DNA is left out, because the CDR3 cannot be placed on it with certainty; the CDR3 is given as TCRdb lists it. This CDR3 is CASSFYICSAAKDRGNQPQHF. This chain connects TRBV7-9 to TRBJ1-5; the table's TRBD1 call for D was not verified on the DNA. Germline assignment: CDR1 SEHNR and CDR2 FQNEAQ (reference sequence). 21 amino acids form the CDR3, both terminal residues included.

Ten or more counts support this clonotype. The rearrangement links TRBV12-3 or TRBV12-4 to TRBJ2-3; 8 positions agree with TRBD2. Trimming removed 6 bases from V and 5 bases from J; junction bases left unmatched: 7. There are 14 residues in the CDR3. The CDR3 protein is CASRPAGDGDTQYF. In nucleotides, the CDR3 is TGTGCCAGCAGACCAGCGGGAGACGGAGATACGCAGTATTTT.

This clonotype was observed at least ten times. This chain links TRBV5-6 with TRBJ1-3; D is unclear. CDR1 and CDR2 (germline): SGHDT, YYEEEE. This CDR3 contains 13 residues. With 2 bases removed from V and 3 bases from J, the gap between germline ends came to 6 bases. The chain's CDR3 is CASSFGLGNTIYF. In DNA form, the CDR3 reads TGTGCCAGCAGCTTCGGTCTTGGAAACACCATATATTTT.

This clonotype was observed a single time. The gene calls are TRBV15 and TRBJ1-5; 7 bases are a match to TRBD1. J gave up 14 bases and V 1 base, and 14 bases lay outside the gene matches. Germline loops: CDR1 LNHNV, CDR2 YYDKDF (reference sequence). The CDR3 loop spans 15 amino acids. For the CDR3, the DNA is TGTGCCACCAGCAGAGGGAACAGGGGCCTCAGCTACGAGCATTTT. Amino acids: CATSRGNRGLSYEHF.

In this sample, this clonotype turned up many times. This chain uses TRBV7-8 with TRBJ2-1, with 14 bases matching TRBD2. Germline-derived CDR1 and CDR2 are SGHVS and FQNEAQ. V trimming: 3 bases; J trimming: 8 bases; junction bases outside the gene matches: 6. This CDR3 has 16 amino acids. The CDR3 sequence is CASSLGTSGSIYEQFF. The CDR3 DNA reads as TGTGCCAGCAGCTTGGGGACTAGCGGGAGTATCTATGAGCAGTTCTTC.

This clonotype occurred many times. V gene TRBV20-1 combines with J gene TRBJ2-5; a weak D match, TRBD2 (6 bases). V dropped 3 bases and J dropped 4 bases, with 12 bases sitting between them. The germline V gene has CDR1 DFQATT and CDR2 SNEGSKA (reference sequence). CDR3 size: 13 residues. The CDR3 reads CSASKGTAETQYF. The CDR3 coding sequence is TGCAGTGCTAGTAAAGGGACTGCAGAGACCCAGTACTTC.

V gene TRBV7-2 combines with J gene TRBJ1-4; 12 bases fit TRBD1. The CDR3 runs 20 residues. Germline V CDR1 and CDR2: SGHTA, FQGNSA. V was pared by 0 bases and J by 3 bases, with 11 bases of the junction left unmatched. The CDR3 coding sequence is TGTGCCAGCAGCTTAGCTGCGGGACAGGGGGCGATACGAGCTAATGAAAAACTGTTTTTT. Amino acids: CASSLAAGQGAIRANEKLFF. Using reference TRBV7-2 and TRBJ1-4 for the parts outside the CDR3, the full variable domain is GAGVSQSPSNKVTEKGKDVELRCDPISGHTALYWYRQSLGQGLEFLIYFQGNSAPDKSGLPSDRFSAERTGGSVSTLTIQRTQQEDSAVYLCASSLAAGQGAIRANEKLFFGSGTQLSVL.

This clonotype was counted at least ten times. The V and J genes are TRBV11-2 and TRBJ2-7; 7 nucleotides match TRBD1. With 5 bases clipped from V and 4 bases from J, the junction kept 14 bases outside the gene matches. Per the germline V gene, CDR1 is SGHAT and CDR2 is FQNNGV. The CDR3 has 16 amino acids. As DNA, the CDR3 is TGTGCCAGCAGCATCCAACAGGGGCCCACAAGTTACGAGCAGTACTTC. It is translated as CASSIQQGPTSYEQYF.

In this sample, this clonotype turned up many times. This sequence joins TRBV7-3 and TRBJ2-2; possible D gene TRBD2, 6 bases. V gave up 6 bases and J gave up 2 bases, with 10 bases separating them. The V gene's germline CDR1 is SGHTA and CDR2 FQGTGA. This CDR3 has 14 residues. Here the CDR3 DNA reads TGTGCCAGCAGGGGGGGTCCAAACACCGGGGAGCTGTTTTTT. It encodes CASRGGPNTGELFF.

The CDR3 spells CASSSLDGGGADTQYF. The CDR3 DNA follows: TGTGCCAGCAGCTCCCTGGACGGGGGGGGGGCAGATACGCAGTATTTT. This sequence joins TRBV7-9 and TRBJ2-3, with TRBD2 identical over 8 bases. The CDR3 covers 16 residues. Losses at the gene ends were 4 bases for V and 4 bases for J; bases not matched to a gene: 10. CDR1 SEHNR and CDR2 FQNEAQ come from the germline V gene (reference sequence).

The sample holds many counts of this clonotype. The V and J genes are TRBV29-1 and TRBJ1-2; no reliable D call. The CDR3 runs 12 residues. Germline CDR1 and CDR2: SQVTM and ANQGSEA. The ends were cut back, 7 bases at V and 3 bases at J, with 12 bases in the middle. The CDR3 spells CSGLSVDYGYTF. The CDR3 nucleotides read TGCAGCGGTCTTAGTGTAGACTATGGCTACACCTTC.